By frequency in the sample, the clone carrying this T cell receptor beta chain is medium-sized. Its cognate antigen is unknown. This record belongs to a study of metastatic and nonmetastatic thyroid tumors. Study context: Samples came from malignant and benign thyroid patients, and repertoires were compared across blood and tumor or nodule tissue. Study-level results: Malignant tumors reportedly showed significantly higher TCR beta diversity than benign nodules in both blood and tumor.

This CDR3 is built from 17 residues. CDR1 DFQATT and CDR2 SNEGSKA come from the germline V gene (reference sequence). The J segment lost 5 bases and the V segment lost 6 bases, leaving 16 bases of the junction unmatched. Original processing methods: A classifier for distant metastasis in papillary thyroid cancer was constructed using CDR3 differences observed across clinicopathological groups. Using MiXCR, TCRdb reanalyzed the PCR reads. These V and J calls originate from TCRdb's pipeline instead of the authors' own analysis. The data hold just over 14,000 clones, with about 3.5% observed a single time. Nobody among the patients had been given any treatment before thyroid surgery.

This clonotype was obtained from a female donor with papillary thyroid cancer or a benign thyroid nodule (not recorded which). Some clones in this sample may be carry-over from other donors' samples. V is TRBV20-1 and J is TRBJ2-7; TRBD2 aligns across 13 bases. Sequenced input: tumor tissue. CDR3 residues: CSATGLAGVIISHEQYF. The CDR3 DNA reads as TGCAGTGCCACCGGACTAGCGGGGGTAATAATCAGCCACGAGCAGTACTTC.